This TCR beta chain was sequenced in a study of cytomegalovirus exposure and HLA in healthy donors. Study information: Out of fewer than 500 genotyped donors, roughly 83% belonged to the Caucasian-associated ancestry cluster. Notes on the study in general: Sequencing artifact likely explains a cluster of highly shared sequence variants.

13 Jbeta primers and 60 Vbeta primers were used for the PCR. Generated by immunoSEQ multiplex PCR, the TCRdb table keeps only in-frame clones and is missing some. The sample comprises approximately 120,000 clones, about three quarters of which are singletons, and around 1.3% rests with the top ten. This CDR3 is built from 14 residues. The V gene's germline CDR1 is MDHEN and CDR2 SYDVKM. Trimming removed 10 bases at V and 5 bases at J, with 21 bases between. A single count supports this clone. Its antigen is currently unknown. The sequencing input was PBMCs. The chain links TRBV28 to TRBJ2-7, with a weak D call TRBD2 (7 bases). This receptor was taken from a female donor in good health and CMV-seronegative. DNA of the CDR3: TGTGCCACCACGGAGGGGGGGCTCTTGGACGAGCAGTACTTC. It specifies CATTEGGLLDEQYF.